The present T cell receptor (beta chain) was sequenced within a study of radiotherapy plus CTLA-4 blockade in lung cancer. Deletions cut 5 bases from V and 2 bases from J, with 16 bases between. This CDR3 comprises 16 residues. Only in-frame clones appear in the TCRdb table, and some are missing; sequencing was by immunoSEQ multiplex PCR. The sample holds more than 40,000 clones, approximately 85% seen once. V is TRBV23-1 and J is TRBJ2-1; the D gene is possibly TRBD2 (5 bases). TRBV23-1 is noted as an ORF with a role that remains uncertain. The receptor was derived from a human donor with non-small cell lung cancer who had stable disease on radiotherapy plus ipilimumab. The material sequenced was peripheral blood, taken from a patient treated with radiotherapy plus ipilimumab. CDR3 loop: CASSSPLRVAYNEQFF. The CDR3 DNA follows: TGCGCCAGCAGTAGTCCTTTGAGGGTAGCCTACAATGAGCAGTTCTTC.